Shown below are 20 T cell receptor beta chains from a single sample sequenced in a study of cytomegalovirus exposure and HLA in healthy donors. The PCR made use of 60 Vbeta and 13 Jbeta primers. The data were produced by immunoSEQ multiplex PCR, yet TCRdb's version contains in-frame clones alone and is incomplete. The sample carries about 95,000 clones, roughly 82% recorded once. Sequencing was done on a sample of PBMCs. The receptors were gathered from a man aged 25 to 40 in good health and CMV-seropositive.

This clone was found many times. This chain links TRBV28 with TRBJ2-1; 9 bases agree with TRBD2. Per the germline V gene, CDR1 is MDHEN and CDR2 is SYDVKM. The V segment lost 2 bases and the J segment 8 bases; nucleotides outside the gene matches: 10. The CDR3 covers 16 residues. This CDR3 is CASSLVAGEGRDEQFF. Here the CDR3 DNA reads TGTGCCAGCAGTTTAGTAGCGGGAGAGGGGAGGGATGAGCAGTTCTTC.

The rearrangement joins TRBV10-2 to TRBJ1-2, with D hard to call. From germline, CDR1 is WSHSY and CDR2 SAAADI. V shed 10 bases and J shed 3 bases, with 9 bases lying between them. This CDR3 contains 11 residues. The chain's CDR3 is CATAGDYGYTF. The CDR3 bases are TGCGCCACCGCTGGAGACTATGGCTACACCTTC.

The chain combines TRBV5-1 with TRBJ2-1; TRBD1 agrees at 7 bases. V shed 2 bases and J 4 bases; nucleotides not matched to a gene: 3. The CDR3 is 14 amino acids. Germline V gives CDR1 SGHRS, CDR2 YFSETQ. CDR3 bases: TGCGCCAGCAGCTTAGGACAGGCGTACAATGAGCAGTTCTTC. Protein product: CASSLGQAYNEQFF.

The genes are TRBV19 and TRBJ2-2; 10 bases match TRBD2. Unmatched junction bases numbered 20, after V lost 7 bases and J lost 6 bases. The CDR3 sequence is 19 residues long. Germline lookup yields CDR1 LNHDA and CDR2 SQIVND (reference sequence). CDR3: CASTLRGGKASGSSGELFF. DNA of the CDR3: TGTGCCAGTACTCTAAGGGGCGGAAAGGCTAGCGGGAGTTCCGGGGAGCTGTTTTTT. Supplemented by reference TRBV19 and TRBJ2-2, the full variable domain reads DGGITQSPKYLFRKEGQNVTLSCEQNLNHDAMYWYRQDPGQGLRLIYYSQIVNDFQKGDIAEGYSVSREKKESFPLTVTSAQKNPTAFYLCASTLRGGKASGSSGELFFGEGSRLTVL.

The chain joins TRBV6-1 to TRBJ2-1; 7 bases line up with TRBD2. The J segment lost 4 bases and the V segment lost 5 bases, leaving 8 bases of the junction unmatched. Germline CDR1 is MNHNS and CDR2 is SASEGT. The CDR3 consists of 15 residues. The DNA of the CDR3 is TGTGCCAGCAGTCGAACCAGCGGGACTTACAATGAGCAGTTCTTC. The encoded protein is CASSRTSGTYNEQFF.

This rearrangement joins TRBV5-1 to TRBJ2-2; D is unclear. Trimming removed 0 bases from V and 6 bases from J, with 9 bases in between. Germline lookup yields CDR1 SGHRS and CDR2 YFSETQ. CDR3 length: 14 amino acids. Written as DNA, the CDR3 is TGCGCCAGCAGCTTGGATCCTGGCCCCGGGGAGCTGTTTTTT. Translation gives CASSLDPGPGELFF.

This clone was detected once. The CDR3 loop is CASSASGISTQETQYF. CDR3 nucleotide sequence: TGTGCCAGCAGTGCCTCAGGGATCTCGACCCAAGAGACCCAGTACTTC. V is TRBV2 and J is TRBJ2-5; possibly TRBD1 for D (5 bases). The V and J ends lost 4 bases and 1 base respectively, with 16 bases between them. The CDR3 sequence is 16 residues long. Germline CDR1 SNHLY, CDR2 FYNNEI.

The rearrangement links TRBV11-2 to TRBJ2-1; 10 bases are a match to TRBD2. CDR1 and CDR2 (germline): SGHAT, FQNNGV. V gave up 7 bases and J gave up 3 bases; unmatched junction bases: 12. The CDR3 covers 17 residues. CDR3 loop: CASTFAFSGRRYNEQFF. The CDR3 DNA sequence: TGTGCCAGCACCTTTGCCTTTAGCGGGAGGCGCTACAATGAGCAGTTCTTC.

The chain combines TRBV5-4 with TRBJ2-2; possibly TRBD2 for D (6 bases). Germline lookup yields CDR1 SGHNT and CDR2 YYREEE (reference sequence). Deletions cut 4 bases from V and 0 bases from J, with 10 bases between. CDR3 length: 15 residues. The CDR3 spells CASSPGTANTGELFF. The CDR3 region has the DNA TGTGCCAGCAGCCCCGGGACTGCGAACACCGGGGAGCTGTTTTTT.

The chain links TRBV5-6 to TRBJ2-4; 8 positions match TRBD2. CDR1 is SGHDT, CDR2 YYEEEE, per germline. The CDR3 runs 15 residues. The V segment lost 4 bases and the J segment 1 base; nucleotides outside the gene matches: 4. CDR3 residues: CASSAGGWAKNIQYF. Written as DNA, the CDR3 is TGTGCCAGCAGCGCGGGGGGATGGGCCAAAAACATTCAGTACTTC.

In this sample, this clone turned up once. The genes are TRBV28 and TRBJ2-2; D is unresolved. The germline V and J ends were trimmed by 8 bases and 5 bases, with 18 bases remaining between them. Germline CDR1 is MDHEN and CDR2 is SYDVKM. The CDR3 extends over 15 amino acids. CDR3 DNA: TGTGCCAGCTCCCCCCCCGGCCTAGAAACCGGGGAGCTGTTTTTT. Translation: CASSPPGLETGELFF.

The V call is TRBV14, the J call TRBJ2-1, with TRBD2 as a possible D gene (5 bases). The germline V and J ends were trimmed by 0 bases and 5 bases, with 11 bases remaining between them. Germline CDR1 SGHDN, CDR2 FVKESK. CDR3 size: 15 residues. DNA for the CDR3: TGTGCCAGCAGCCAAGATCACGGACTCGACAATGAGCAGTTCTTC. It translates to CASSQDHGLDNEQFF.

This chain connects TRBV19 to TRBJ1-2; a possible D gene is TRBD1 (5 bases). V lost 5 bases, J lost 1 base, and 14 bases lay in between. The CDR3 has 15 residues. Germline CDR1 reads LNHDA; CDR2 reads SQIVND (reference sequence). CDR3 DNA: TGTGCCAGTAGTCCACGACCGGGACTTAACTATGGCTACACCTTC. Its protein is CASSPRPGLNYGYTF.

The chain carries TRBV10-3 and TRBJ1-2; the D gene is possibly TRBD1 (6 bases). This CDR3 contains 13 residues. Germline assignment: CDR1 ENHRY and CDR2 SYGVKD. The V and J ends lost 10 bases and 8 bases respectively, with 20 bases between them. The CDR3 DNA reads TGTGCCAGCTCGGGGTCCCCCAGGGGAGGCTACACCTTC. Translating gives CASSGSPRGGYTF.

In the case of this clone: Other nucleotide sequences from this sample produce the same CDR3. The chain couples TRBV11-2 to TRBJ1-1; D gene uncertain. The CDR3 loop spans 13 amino acids. Trimming took 1 base from V and 1 from J, leaving 4 bases between them. Germline-derived CDR1 and CDR2 are SGHAT and FQNNGV. This chain's CDR3 is CASSLGGNTEAFF. The CDR3 coding sequence is TGTGCCAGCAGCTTAGGAGGGAACACTGAAGCTTTCTTT.

This CDR3 reads CASKRETGRGDTQYF. The CDR3 region has the DNA TGCGCCAGCAAACGGGAGACCGGCAGAGGCGATACGCAGTATTTT. The rearrangement joins TRBV5-1 to TRBJ2-3, with D possibly matching TRBD2 (6 bases). The V and J ends lost 6 bases and 6 bases respectively, with 20 bases between them. This CDR3 has 15 amino acids. Per germline, CDR1 SGHRS and CDR2 YFSETQ.

The rearrangement uses TRBV6-6 and TRBJ2-3, with TRBD2 as a possible D gene (6 bases). V lost 5 bases to trimming and J lost 4 bases, with 16 bases between them. The CDR3 length is 15 residues. The germline V gene encodes CDR1 MNHNY and CDR2 SVGAGI (reference sequence). The CDR3, as DNA: TGTGCCAGCAGTCTCCGGGGGATCTCCCCAGATACGCAGTATTTT. Translating gives CASSLRGISPDTQYF.

As regards this clone: Mismatch with germline at one junction end may stem from a read error. Other DNA sequences in the same sample also yield this CDR3. The rearrangement joins TRBV9 to TRBJ2-2, with no clear D. The V gene's germline CDR1 is SGDLS and CDR2 YYNGEE. The CDR3 sequence is 14 residues long. Written as DNA, the CDR3 is TGCGCCAGCAGCGTAGATCTGTCCACCGGGGAGCTGTTTTTT. It encodes CASSVDLSTGELFF.

The J gene is TRBJ2-3, the V gene TRBV6-5; 10 bases are a match to TRBD2. Germline CDR1 is MNHEY and CDR2 is SVGAGI. This CDR3 spans 15 amino acids. V shed 2 bases and J 5 bases; nucleotides not matched to a gene: 4. The CDR3 DNA is TGTGCCAGCAGTTACCTAGCGGGAGCGGGAGATACGCAGTATTTT. The encoded protein is CASSYLAGAGDTQYF.

Here the CDR3 reads CASSSGQTYEQYF. DNA for the CDR3: TGTGCCAGCAGCTCGGGACAGACCTACGAGCAGTACTTC. The chain couples TRBV5-4 to TRBJ2-7; 7 bases match TRBD1. The CDR3 loop spans 13 amino acids. Germline CDR1 reads SGHNT; CDR2 reads YYREEE (reference sequence). Trimming removed 3 bases from V and 2 bases from J; junction bases left unmatched: 2.